The 9 T cell receptor beta chains reported below all come from one sample, sequenced in a study of beta chain features in type 1 diabetes. What was sequenced were expressed TCRB transcripts, since all of the isolated RNA had been reverse transcribed. The data were produced by immunoSEQ multiplex PCR, yet TCRdb's version contains in-frame clones alone and is incomplete. The sample has under 20,000 clones; approximately 55% are singletons. The sample consisted of stem cell memory CD4+ T cells from blood. These receptors were collected from a woman aged 18-30 years in good health.

The chain links TRBV5-4 to TRBJ1-2; D is perhaps TRBD1 (5 bases). This CDR3 spans 15 amino acids. Trimming removed 2 bases from V and 6 bases from J, with 17 bases in between. Germline lookup yields CDR1 SGHNT and CDR2 YYREEE (reference sequence). The DNA for the CDR3 is TGTGCCAGCAGCTTCTTCTTATCGGGGGACCATGGCTACACCTTC. Translating gives CASSFFLSGDHGYTF. The variable domain in full, completed from reference TRBV5-4 and TRBJ1-2, reads ETGVTQSPTHLIKTRGQQVTLRCSSQSGHNTVSWYQQALGQGPQFIFQYYREEENGRGNFPPRFSGLQFPNYSSELNVNALELDDSALYLCASSFFLSGDHGYTFGSGTRLTVV.

The table lists this clone with a few counts. The rearrangement links TRBV18 to TRBJ2-1, with D maybe TRBD1 (5 bases). The V gene lost 2 bases and the J gene lost 4 bases, with 12 bases spanning the gap. There are 15 residues in the CDR3. The V gene's germline CDR1 is KGHSH and CDR2 LQKENI. The CDR3, as DNA: TGTGCCAGCTCACCAGCCCAAGCAGGGTACAATGAGCAGTTCTTC. This translates into CASSPAQAGYNEQFF.

The genes are TRBV11-2 and TRBJ1-1; D unresolved. Per the germline V gene, CDR1 is SGHAT and CDR2 is FQNNGV. CDR3 length: 13 residues. The V gene lost 1 base and the J gene lost 2 bases, with 5 bases spanning the gap. CDR3: CASSLASNTEAFF. CDR3 nucleotides: TGTGCCAGCAGCTTAGCAAGCAACACTGAAGCTTTCTTT.

The gene calls are TRBV6-1 and TRBJ2-7, with D hard to call. The CDR3 covers 13 residues. Trimming took off 8 bases at V and 2 bases at J, with 13 bases between the two ends. CDR1 is MNHNS and CDR2 is SASEGT in the germline V gene. CDR3 loop: CASREVPTYEQYF. CDR3 coding DNA: TGTGCCAGCCGAGAGGTTCCGACCTACGAGCAGTACTTC.

This clone was recorded a few times. The CDR3 bases are TGTGCCTGGAGTCGCCTAGGGGGCGCAGATACGCAGTATTTT. Its translation is CAWSRLGGADTQYF. The chain employs TRBV30 and TRBJ2-3, with 7 bases identical to TRBD1. V was clipped by 2 bases and J by 4 bases; unmatched bases: 6. The germline CDR1 and CDR2 sequences are GTSNPN and SVGIG (reference sequence). The CDR3 extends over 14 amino acids. The whole variable domain, remainder taken from reference TRBV30 and TRBJ2-3, is SQTIHQWPATLVQPVGSPLSLECTVEGTSNPNLYWYRQAAGRGLQLLFYSVGIGQISSEVPQNLSASRPQDRQFILSSKKLLLSDSGFYLCAWSRLGGADTQYFGPGTRLTVL.

The rearrangement links TRBV11-2 to TRBJ2-7; D may be TRBD1 (5 bases). The CDR3 has 14 residues. V was clipped by 2 bases and J by 2 bases, with 10 bases between them. The germline V gene has CDR1 SGHAT and CDR2 FQNNGV. In nucleotides, the CDR3 is TGTGCCAGCAGCTTAACCGCAGGGACCTACGAGCAGTACTTC. It yields the protein CASSLTAGTYEQYF.

The sample holds a few counts of this clone. J is TRBJ2-6 and V is TRBV29-1; 9 bases map to TRBD2. Germline V gene sequence: CDR1 SQVTM, CDR2 ANQGSEA. After removal of 4 bases from V and 0 bases from J, the junction contained 7 bases not matched to a gene. This CDR3 has 17 residues. The DNA for the CDR3 is TGCAGCGTTGGCGTGACTAGCGGAAGCTCTGGGGCCAACGTCCTGACTTTC. This codes for CSVGVTSGSSGANVLTF.

This clone appeared once. The chain uses TRBV5-1 and TRBJ2-2, with 11 bases aligning to TRBD1. The J segment lost 3 bases and the V segment lost 0 bases, leaving 10 bases of the junction unmatched. Per germline, CDR1 SGHRS and CDR2 YFSETQ. The CDR3 is made up of 19 amino acids. CDR3 sequence reads: CASSLVASGTGGYTGELFF. The CDR3 nucleotides read TGCGCCAGCAGCTTGGTGGCATCGGGGACAGGGGGGTACACCGGGGAGCTGTTTTTT. The variable domain in full, with the rest retrieved from reference TRBV5-1 and TRBJ2-2, is KAGVTQTPRYLIKTRGQQVTLSCSPISGHRSVSWYQQTPGQGLQFLFEYFSETQRNKGNFPGRFSGRQFSNSRSEMNVSTLELGDSALYLCASSLVASGTGGYTGELFFGEGSRLTVL.

The gene calls are TRBV5-1 and TRBJ1-1; D possibly corresponds to TRBD1 (5 bases). The CDR3 loop spans 16 amino acids. The germline V gene encodes CDR1 SGHRS and CDR2 YFSETQ. Trimming took off 0 bases at V and 1 base at J, with 13 bases between the two ends. Here the CDR3 DNA reads TGCGCCAGCAGCTTGGGGGGGGTGGGGCCGAACACTGAAGCTTTCTTT. Its translation is CASSLGGVGPNTEAFF.